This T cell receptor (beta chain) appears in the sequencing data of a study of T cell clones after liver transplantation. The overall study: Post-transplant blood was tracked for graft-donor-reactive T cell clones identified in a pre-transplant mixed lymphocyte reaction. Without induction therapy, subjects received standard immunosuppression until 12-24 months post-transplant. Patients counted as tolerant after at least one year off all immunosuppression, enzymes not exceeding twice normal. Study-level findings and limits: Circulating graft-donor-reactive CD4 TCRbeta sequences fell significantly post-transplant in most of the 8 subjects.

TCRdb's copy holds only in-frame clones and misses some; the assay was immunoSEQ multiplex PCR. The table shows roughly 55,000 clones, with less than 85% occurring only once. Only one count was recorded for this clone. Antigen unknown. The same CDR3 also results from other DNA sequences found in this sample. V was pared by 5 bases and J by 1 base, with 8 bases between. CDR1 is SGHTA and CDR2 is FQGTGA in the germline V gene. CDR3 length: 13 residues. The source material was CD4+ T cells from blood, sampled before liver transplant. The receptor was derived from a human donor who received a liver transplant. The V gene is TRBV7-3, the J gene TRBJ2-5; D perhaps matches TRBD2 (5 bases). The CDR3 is CASSTSGQETQYF. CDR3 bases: TGTGCCAGCAGCACAAGCGGCCAAGAGACCCAGTACTTC.